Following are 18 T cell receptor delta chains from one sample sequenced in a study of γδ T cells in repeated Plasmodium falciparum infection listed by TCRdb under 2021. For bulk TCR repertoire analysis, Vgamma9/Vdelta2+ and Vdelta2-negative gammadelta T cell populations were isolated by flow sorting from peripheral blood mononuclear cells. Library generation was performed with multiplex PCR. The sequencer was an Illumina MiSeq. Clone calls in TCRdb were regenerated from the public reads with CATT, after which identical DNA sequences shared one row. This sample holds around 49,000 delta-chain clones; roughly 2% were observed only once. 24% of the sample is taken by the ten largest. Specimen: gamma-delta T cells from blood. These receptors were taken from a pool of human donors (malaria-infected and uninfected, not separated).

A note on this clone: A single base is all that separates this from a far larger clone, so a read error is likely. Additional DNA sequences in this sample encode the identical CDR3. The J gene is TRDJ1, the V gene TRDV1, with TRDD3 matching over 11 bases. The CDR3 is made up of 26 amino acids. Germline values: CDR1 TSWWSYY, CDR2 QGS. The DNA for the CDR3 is TGTGCCCTTGGGGAGTCTTTTACCTTCCTACAAGCCCCATACTGGGGGATAGACCAGAACACCGATAAACTCATCTTT. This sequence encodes CALGESFTFLQAPYWGIDQNTDKLIF.

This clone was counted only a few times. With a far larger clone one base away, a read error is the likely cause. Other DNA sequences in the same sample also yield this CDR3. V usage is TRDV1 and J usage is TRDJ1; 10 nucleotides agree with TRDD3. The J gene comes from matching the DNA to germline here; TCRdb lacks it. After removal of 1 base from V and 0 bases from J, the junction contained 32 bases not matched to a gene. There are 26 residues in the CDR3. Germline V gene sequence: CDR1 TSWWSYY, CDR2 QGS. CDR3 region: CALGERTIVLPMRGGYAVLYTDKLIF. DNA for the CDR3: TGTGCTCTTGGGGAACGAACGATTGTCCTACCGATGAGAGGGGGATACGCCGTTCTATACACCGATAAACTCATCTTT.

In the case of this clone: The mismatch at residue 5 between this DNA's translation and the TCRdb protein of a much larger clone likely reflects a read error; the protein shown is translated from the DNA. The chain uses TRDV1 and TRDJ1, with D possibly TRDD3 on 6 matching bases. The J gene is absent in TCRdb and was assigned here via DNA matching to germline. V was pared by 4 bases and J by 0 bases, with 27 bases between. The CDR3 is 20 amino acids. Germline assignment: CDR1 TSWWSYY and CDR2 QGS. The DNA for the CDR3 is TGTGCTCTTGGGGTACTTCAGGTCCGGGGATGCCCCTATTACACCGATAAACTCATCTTT. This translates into CALGVLQVRGCPYYTDKLIF.

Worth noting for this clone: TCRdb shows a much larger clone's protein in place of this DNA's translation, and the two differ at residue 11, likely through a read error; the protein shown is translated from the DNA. As DNA, the CDR3 is TGTGCCTGTGACATTATAACTGGGGGATACGAACAAACCTCACAAGACACCGATAAACTCATCTTT. Protein product: CACDIITGGYEQTSQDTDKLIF. This chain joins TRDV2 and TRDJ1, with 13 positions matching TRDD3. The J gene is absent in TCRdb and was assigned here via DNA matching to germline. Germline V gene sequence: CDR1 GEAIGNYY, CDR2 EKD. V dropped 2 bases and J dropped 0; count of bases not matched to a gene: 20. The CDR3 has 22 residues.

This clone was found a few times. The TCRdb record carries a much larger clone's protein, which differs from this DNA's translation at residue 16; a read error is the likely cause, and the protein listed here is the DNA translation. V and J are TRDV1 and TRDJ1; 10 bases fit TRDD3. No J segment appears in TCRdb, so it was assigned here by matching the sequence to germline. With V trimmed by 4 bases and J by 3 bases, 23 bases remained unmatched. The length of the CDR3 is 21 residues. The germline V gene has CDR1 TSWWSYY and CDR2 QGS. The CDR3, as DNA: TGTGCTCTTGGGGCTATTCCCTTTACTGGGGGATCTCCCACGTACGCCGATAAACTCATCTTT. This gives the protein CALGAIPFTGGSPTYADKLIF.

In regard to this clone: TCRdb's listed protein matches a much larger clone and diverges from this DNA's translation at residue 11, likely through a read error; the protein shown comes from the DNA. In DNA, the CDR3 is TGTGCTCTTGGGGAACAGAGCCTTTACTGGAGGATAGTGGGTCCTTCCGATAAACTCATCTTT. Protein sequence: CALGEQSLYWRIVGPSDKLIF. The chain links TRDV1 to TRDJ1; D tentatively reads TRDD1 or TRDD3 (5 bases each). The J gene is not listed in TCRdb, so it was assigned here from a DNA match to germline. This CDR3 contains 21 residues. Trimming pared 1 base from V and 3 bases from J, leaving 30 bases between. Germline-derived CDR1 and CDR2 are TSWWSYY and QGS.

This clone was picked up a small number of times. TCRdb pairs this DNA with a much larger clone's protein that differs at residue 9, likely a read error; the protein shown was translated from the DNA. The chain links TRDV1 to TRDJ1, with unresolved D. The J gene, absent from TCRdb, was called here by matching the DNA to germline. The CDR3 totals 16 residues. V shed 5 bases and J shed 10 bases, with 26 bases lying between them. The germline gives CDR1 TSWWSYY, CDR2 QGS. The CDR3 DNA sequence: TGTGCTCTTGGGCACATGGGTCTCGTCCAGTCGCGGGGACTCATCTTT. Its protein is CALGHMGLVQSRGLIF.

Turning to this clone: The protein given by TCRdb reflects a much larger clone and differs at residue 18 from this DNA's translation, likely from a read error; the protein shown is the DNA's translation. The DNA of the CDR3 is TGTGCTCTTGGGGAACTTAATAGGGCCTTCCTAAAACGCGGGGGAGCCCCCCCCGATAAACTCATCTTT. This gives the protein CALGELNRAFLKRGGAPPDKLIF. This sequence joins TRDV1 and TRDJ1, with 8 bases lining up with TRDD2. The J gene is not listed in TCRdb, so it was assigned here from a DNA match to germline. This CDR3 spans 23 amino acids. Germline CDR1 is TSWWSYY and CDR2 is QGS. Germline trimming cut 0 bases from V and 3 bases from J; bases unmatched to any gene: 27.

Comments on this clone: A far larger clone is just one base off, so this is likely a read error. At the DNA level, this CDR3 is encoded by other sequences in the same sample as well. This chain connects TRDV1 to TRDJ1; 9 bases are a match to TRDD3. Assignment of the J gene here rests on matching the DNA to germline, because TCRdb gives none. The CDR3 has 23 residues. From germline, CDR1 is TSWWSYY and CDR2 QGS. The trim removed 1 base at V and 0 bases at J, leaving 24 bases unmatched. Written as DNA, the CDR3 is TGTGCTCTTGGGGAACGGTCCTCCTACTGGGGGACTAGAATAGGACTCTACACCGATAAACTCATCTTT. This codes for CALGERSSYWGTRIGLYTDKLIF.

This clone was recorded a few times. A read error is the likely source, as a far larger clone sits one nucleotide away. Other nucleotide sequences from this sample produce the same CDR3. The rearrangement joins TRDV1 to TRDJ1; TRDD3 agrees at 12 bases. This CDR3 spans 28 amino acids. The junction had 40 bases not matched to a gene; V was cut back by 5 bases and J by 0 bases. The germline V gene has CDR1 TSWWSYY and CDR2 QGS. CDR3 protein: CALGRAGPPGSSDPLKSYWGIHTDKLIF. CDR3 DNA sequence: TGTGCTCTTGGGAGGGCAGGGCCCCCCGGATCCTCGGATCCCTTAAAGTCGTACTGGGGGATACACACCGATAAACTCATCTTT.

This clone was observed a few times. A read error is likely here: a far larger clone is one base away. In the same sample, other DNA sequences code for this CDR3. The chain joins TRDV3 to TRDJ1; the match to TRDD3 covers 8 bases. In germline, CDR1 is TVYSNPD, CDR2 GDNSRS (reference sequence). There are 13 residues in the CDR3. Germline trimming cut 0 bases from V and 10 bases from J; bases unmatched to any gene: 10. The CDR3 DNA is TGTGCCTTTAGTCGAGGGGATACCCGCAGACTCATCTTT. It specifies CAFSRGDTRRLIF.

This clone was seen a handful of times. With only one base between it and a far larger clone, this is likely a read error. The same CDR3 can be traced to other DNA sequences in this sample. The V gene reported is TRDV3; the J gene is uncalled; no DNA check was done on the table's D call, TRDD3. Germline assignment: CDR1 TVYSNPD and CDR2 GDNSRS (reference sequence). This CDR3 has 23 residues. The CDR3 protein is CAFISRAYINSYWGSRYTDKLIF. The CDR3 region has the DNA TGTGCCTTTATCTCTCGCGCCTACATCAATTCTTACTGGGGGTCCCGGTACACCGATAAACTCATCTTC.

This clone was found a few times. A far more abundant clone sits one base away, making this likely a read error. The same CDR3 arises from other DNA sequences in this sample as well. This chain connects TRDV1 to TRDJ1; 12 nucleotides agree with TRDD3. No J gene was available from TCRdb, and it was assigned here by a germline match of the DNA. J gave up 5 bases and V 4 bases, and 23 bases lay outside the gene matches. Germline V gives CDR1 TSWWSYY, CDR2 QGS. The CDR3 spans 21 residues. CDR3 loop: CALGVPRAFFYYWGIPDKLIF. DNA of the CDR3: TGTGCTCTTGGGGTCCCACGGGCCTTCTTTTATTACTGGGGGATACCTGATAAACTCATCTTT.

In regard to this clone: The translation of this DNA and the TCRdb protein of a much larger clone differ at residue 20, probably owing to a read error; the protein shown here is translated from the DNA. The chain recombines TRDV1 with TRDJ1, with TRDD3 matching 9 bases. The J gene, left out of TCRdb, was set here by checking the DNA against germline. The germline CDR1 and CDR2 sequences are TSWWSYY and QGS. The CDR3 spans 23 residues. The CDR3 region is CALGERSSYWGTRIGLYTDRLIF. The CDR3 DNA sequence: TGTGCTCTTGGGGAACGGTCCTCCTACTGGGGGACTAGAATAGGACTTTACACCGATAGACTCATCTTT.

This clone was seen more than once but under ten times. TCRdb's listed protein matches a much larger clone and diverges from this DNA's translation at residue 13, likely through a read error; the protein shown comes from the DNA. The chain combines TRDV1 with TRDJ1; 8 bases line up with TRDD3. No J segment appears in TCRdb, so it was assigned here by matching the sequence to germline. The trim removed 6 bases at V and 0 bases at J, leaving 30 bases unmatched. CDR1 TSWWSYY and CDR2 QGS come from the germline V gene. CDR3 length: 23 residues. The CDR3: CALGRFYNSVLGGTLLYTDKLIF. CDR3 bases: TGTGCTCTTGGCCGCTTTTACAATTCGGTACTGGGGGGTACGCTCCTGTACACCGATAAACTCATCTTT.

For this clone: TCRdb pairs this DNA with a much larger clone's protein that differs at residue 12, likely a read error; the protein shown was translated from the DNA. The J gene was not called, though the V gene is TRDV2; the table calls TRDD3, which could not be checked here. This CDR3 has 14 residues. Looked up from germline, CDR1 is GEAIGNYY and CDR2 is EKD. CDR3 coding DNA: TGTGCCTGTGACTCACTGGGGACTACCGATAAATTCATCTTT. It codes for CACDSLGTTDKFIF.

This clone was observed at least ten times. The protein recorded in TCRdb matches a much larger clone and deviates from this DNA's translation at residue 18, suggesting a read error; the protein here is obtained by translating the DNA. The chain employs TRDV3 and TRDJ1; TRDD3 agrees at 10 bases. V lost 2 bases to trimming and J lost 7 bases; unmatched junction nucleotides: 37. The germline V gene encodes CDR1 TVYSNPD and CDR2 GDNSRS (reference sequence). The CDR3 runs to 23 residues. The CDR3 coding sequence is TGTGCCTTTGCCTTCAGGGCGGCATTCTGCTACTGGGGGATTCAGGAAAACGGTCCTAAACTCATCTTT. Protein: CAFAFRAAFCYWGIQENGPKLIF. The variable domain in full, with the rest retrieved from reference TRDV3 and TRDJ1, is CDKVTQSSPDQTVASGSEVVLLCTYDTVYSNPDLFWYRIRPDYSFQFVFYGDNSRSEGADFTQGRFSVKHILTQKAFHLVISPVRTEDSATYYCAFAFRAAFCYWGIQENGPKLIFGKGTRVTVEP.

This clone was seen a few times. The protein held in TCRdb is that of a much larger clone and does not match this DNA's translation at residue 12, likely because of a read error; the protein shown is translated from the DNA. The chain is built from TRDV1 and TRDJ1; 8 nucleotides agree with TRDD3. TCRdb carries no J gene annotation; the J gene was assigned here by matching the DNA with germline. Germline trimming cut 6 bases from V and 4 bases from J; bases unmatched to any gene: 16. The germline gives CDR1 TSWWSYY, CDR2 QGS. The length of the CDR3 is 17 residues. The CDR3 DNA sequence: TGTGCTCTTGGCGTCCCTACAAACCTGGGGGACCACGATAAACTCATCTTT. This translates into CALGVPTNLGDHDKLIF.